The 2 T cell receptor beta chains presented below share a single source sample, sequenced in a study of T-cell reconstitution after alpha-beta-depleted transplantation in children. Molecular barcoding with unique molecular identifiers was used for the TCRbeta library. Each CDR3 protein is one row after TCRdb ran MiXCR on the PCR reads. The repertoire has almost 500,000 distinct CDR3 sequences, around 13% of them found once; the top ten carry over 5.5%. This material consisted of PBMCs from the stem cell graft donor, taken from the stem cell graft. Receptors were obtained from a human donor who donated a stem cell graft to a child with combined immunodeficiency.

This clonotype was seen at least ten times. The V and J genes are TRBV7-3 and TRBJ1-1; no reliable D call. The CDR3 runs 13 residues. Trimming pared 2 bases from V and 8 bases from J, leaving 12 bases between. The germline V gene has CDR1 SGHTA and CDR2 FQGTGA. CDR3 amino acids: CASSLDPLREAFF. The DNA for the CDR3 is TGTGCCAGCAGCTTAGACCCCTTACGAGAAGCTTTCTTT.

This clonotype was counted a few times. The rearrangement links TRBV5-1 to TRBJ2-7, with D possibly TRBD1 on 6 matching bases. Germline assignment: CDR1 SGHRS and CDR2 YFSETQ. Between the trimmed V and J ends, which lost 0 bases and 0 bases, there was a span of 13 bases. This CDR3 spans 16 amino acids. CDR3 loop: CASSLGDTRSSYEQYF. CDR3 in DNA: TGCGCCAGCAGCTTGGGGGACACCCGCAGCTCCTACGAGCAGTACTTC.